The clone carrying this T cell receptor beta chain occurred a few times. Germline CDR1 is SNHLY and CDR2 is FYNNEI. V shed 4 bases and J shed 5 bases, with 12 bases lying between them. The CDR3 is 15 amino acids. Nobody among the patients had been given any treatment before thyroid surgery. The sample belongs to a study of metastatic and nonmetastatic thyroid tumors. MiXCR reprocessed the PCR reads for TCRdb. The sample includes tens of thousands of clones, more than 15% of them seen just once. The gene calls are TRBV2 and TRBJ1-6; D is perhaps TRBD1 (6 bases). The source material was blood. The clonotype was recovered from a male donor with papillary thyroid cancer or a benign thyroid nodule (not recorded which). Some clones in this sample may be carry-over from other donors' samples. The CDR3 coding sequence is TGTGCCAGCAGTGCCGGGACAAGGAATAATTCACCCCTCCACTTT. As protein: CASSAGTRNNSPLHF. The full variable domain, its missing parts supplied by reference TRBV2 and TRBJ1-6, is EPEVTQTPSHQVTQMGQEVILRCVPISNHLYFYWYRQILGQKVEFLVSFYNNEISEKSEIFDDQFSVERPDGSNFTLKIRSTKLEDSAMYFCASSAGTRNNSPLHFGNGTRLTVT.